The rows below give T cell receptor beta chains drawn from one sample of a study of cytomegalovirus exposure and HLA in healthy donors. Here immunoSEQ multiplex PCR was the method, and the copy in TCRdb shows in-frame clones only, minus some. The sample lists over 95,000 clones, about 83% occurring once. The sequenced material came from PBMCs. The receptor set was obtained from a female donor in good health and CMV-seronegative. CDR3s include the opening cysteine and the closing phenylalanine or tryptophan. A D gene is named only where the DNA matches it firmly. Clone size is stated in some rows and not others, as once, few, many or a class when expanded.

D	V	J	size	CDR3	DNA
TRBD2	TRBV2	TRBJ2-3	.	CASSGVEGLAGTDTQYF	TGTGCCAGCAGTGGAGTTGAGGGACTAGCGGGGACAGATACGCAGTATTTT
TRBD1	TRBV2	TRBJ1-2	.	CASAMVGDRVEYGYTF	TGTGCCAGCGCAATGGTAGGGGACAGGGTAGAGTATGGCTACACCTTC
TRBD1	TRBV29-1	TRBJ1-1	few	CSGRITGGGTEAFF	TGCAGCGGGCGAATCACAGGGGGCGGAACTGAAGCTTTCTTT
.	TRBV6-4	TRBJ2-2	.	CASSAGNTGELFF	TGTGCCAGCAGTGCAGGGAACACCGGGGAGCTGTTTTTT
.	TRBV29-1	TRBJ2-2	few	CSVGDRRNTGELFF	TGCAGCGTTGGTGACAGGAGGAACACCGGGGAGCTGTTTTTT
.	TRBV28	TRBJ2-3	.	CASSLSGITDTQYF	TGTGCCAGCAGCCTATCCGGGATCACAGATACGCAGTATTTT
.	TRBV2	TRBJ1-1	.	CASSGQTEAFF	TGTGCCAGCAGTGGACAGACTGAAGCTTTCTTT
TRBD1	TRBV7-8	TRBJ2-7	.	CASSLTGVPYEQYF	TGTGCCAGCAGCTTGACAGGGGTTCCCTACGAGCAGTACTTC
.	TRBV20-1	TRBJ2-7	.	CSASPAYEQYF	TGCAGTGCTAGCCCCGCCTACGAGCAGTACTTC
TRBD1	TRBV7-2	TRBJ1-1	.	CASRGRGQNTEAFF	TGTGCCAGCAGGGGCAGGGGGCAGAACACTGAAGCTTTCTTT
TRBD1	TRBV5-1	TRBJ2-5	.	CASSADRAGEQYF	TGCGCCAGCAGCGCGGACAGGGCTGGAGAGCAGTACTTC
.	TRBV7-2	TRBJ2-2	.	CASSLTGSTGTGELFF	TGTGCCAGCAGCCTAACCGGGTCCACGGGCACCGGGGAGCTGTTTTTT
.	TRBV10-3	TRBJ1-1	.	CAARGLPNTEAFF	TGTGCCGCCCGGGGTCTCCCGAACACTGAAGCTTTCTTT
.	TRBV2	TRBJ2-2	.	CASSDSRNTGELFF	TGTGCCAGCAGTGATAGCCGGAACACCGGGGAGCTGTTTTTT
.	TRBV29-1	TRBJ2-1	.	CSVVGGLYNEQFF	TGCAGCGTTGTCGGGGGGCTTTACAATGAGCAGTTCTTC
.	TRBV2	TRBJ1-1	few	CASSPTMGGATEAFF	TGTGCCAGCAGCCCGACAATGGGGGGAGCCACTGAAGCTTTCTTT
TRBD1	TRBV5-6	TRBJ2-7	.	CASSPGQGWYEQYF	TGTGCCAGCAGCCCGGGACAGGGATGGTACGAGCAGTACTTC
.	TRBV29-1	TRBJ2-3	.	CSVGGAPDPSLRRTDTQYF	TGCAGCGTTGGAGGCGCCCCCGACCCTTCCCTCCGGCGCACAGATACGCAGTATTTT
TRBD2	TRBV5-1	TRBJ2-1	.	CASSSGLPGGGNSEQFF	TGCGCCAGCAGCTCTGGACTACCGGGAGGAGGGAACAGTGAGCAGTTCTTC
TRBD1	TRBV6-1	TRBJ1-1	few	CASSEIQGSWAEAFF	TGTGCCAGCAGTGAGATACAGGGGAGCTGGGCTGAAGCTTTCTTT
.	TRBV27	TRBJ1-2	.	CASSLSRTILMDGYTF	TGTGCCAGCAGTTTATCGCGTACCATACTGATGGATGGCTACACCTTC
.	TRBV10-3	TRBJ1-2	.	CAISESVQGGYTF	TGTGCCATCAGTGAGTCTGTCCAGGGTGGTTACACCTTC
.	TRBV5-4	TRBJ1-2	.	CASSPSPGVVENTF	TGTGCCAGCAGCCCTTCCCCAGGGGTAGTTGAAAACACCTTC
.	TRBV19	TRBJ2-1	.	CASRTGGNNNEQFF	TGTGCCAGTAGGACGGGGGGCAACAACAATGAGCAGTTCTTC
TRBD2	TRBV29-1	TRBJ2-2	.	CSVEDRTSGGTGELFF	TGCAGCGTTGAAGATCGGACTAGCGGGGGAACCGGGGAGCTGTTTTTT
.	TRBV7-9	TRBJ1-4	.	CSSRPAGGATNEKLFF	TGTTCCAGCAGGCCGGCCGGAGGGGCAACTAATGAAAAACTGTTTTTT
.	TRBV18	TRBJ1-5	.	CASSLLPQHF	TGTGCCAGCTCCCTTCTACCCCAGCATTTT
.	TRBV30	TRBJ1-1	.	CAWSPTGREAFF	TGTGCCTGGAGTCCCACGGGGAGGGAAGCTTTCTTT
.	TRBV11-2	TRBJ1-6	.	CASSLGLSNSPLHF	TGTGCCAGCAGCTTAGGGCTGTCCAATTCACCCCTCCACTTT
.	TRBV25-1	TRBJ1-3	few	CASRGGSGNTIYF	TGTGCCAGCAGGGGGGGGAGCGGAAACACCATATATTTT
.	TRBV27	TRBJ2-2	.	CASSPVNTNTGELFF	TGTGCCAGCAGTCCCGTGAACACGAACACCGGGGAGCTGTTTTTT
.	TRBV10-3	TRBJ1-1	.	CAIRFPGGNTEAFF	TGTGCCATCAGGTTTCCGGGGGGGAACACTGAAGCTTTCTTT
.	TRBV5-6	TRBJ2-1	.	CASSSSLGADNEQFF	TGTGCCAGCAGCTCAAGCCTGGGGGCCGACAATGAGCAGTTCTTC
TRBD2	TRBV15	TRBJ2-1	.	CATSRDNKPRAGGQFEQFF	TGTGCCACCAGCAGAGATAATAAACCTAGGGCGGGGGGGCAATTTGAGCAGTTCTTC
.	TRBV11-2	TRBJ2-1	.	CASRTTVGGLNNEQFF	TGTGCCAGCAGGACGACGGTCGGGGGTCTTAACAATGAGCAGTTCTTC
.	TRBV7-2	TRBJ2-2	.	CASSIRGTIYTTNTGELFF	TGTGCCAGCAGCATCAGGGGCACCATATACACGACGAACACCGGGGAGCTGTTTTTT
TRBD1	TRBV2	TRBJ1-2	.	CASSDWGTGMHGYTF	TGTGCCAGCAGTGACTGGGGGACAGGGATGCATGGCTACACCTTC
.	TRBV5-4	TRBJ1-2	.	CAGSGGENYGYTF	TGTGCCGGCTCGGGGGGCGAGAACTATGGCTACACCTTC
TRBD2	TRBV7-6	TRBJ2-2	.	CASSPTGLVTIGELFF	TGTGCCAGCAGCCCTACGGGACTAGTAACAATCGGGGAGCTGTTTTTT
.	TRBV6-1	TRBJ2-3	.	CASSERGTDTQYF	TGTGCCAGCAGTGAACGGGGCACAGATACGCAGTATTTT
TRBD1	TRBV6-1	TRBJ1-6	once	CASLWTGGNNSPLHF	TGTGCCAGTTTATGGACAGGCGGAAATAATTCACCCCTCCACTTT
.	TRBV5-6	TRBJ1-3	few	CASQGYSGNTIYF	TGTGCCAGTCAGGGTTACTCTGGAAACACCATATATTTT
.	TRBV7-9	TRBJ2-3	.	CASSLPGRTDTQYF	TGTGCCAGCAGCCTTCCGGGTCGCACAGATACGCAGTATTTT
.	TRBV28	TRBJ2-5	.	CASTPSWRSETQYF	TGTGCCAGCACCCCTAGCTGGCGTTCGGAGACCCAGTACTTC
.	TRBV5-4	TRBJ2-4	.	CASSSQQENIQYF	TGTGCCAGCAGCTCGCAACAGGAAAACATTCAGTACTTC
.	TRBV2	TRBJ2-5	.	CASNRMAGLPRETQYF	TGTGCCAGCAATCGAATGGCGGGGCTCCCACGGGAGACCCAGTACTTC
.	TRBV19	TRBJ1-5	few	CASEHRDQPQHF	TGTGCCAGTGAGCACCGAGATCAGCCCCAGCATTTT
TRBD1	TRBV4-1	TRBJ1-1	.	CASSVTGGMNTEAFF	TGCGCCAGCAGCGTGACAGGGGGTATGAACACTGAAGCTTTCTTT
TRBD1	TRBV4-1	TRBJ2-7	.	CASSRRDSSSYEQYF	TGCGCCAGCAGCCGCCGGGACAGCAGCTCCTACGAGCAGTACTTC